The sequence of this T cell receptor beta chain was determined in a study of cytomegalovirus exposure and HLA in healthy donors. Study-wide points: A few chains linked to CMV were shown in vitro to be specific for CMV antigens. Likely technical artifact: a cluster of highly shared sequence variants.

The length of the CDR3 is 15 residues. The ends lost 0 bases at V and 10 bases at J; junction bases unmatched: 11. Per the germline V gene, CDR1 is SGHNT and CDR2 is YYREEE (reference sequence). PCR employed 60 Vbeta and 13 Jbeta primers. The table came from immunoSEQ multiplex PCR; TCRdb's copy has only in-frame clones and leaves some out. The sample consists of fewer than 90,000 clones, roughly 77% of them appearing once. These donors, healthy bone marrow donors, were studied. In its sample, this clone was seen a few times. Its cognate antigen is unknown. The sample was PBMCs. The V gene is TRBV5-4, the J gene TRBJ1-1; 8 bases fit TRBD1. The TCR was taken from a human donor in good health. In DNA form, the CDR3 reads TGTGCCAGCAGCTTGGAGGGGGCAGGGGGCTTTGGAGCTTTCTTT. It is translated as CASSLEGAGGFGAFF.